The T cell receptor beta chain under discussion was sequenced for a study of cytomegalovirus exposure and HLA in healthy donors. The CDR3 is 14 residues long. The germline gives CDR1 SGHRS, CDR2 YFSETQ. Trimming stripped 4 bases from V and 3 bases from J, with 12 bases between. Primers included in the PCR were 60 Vbeta and 13 Jbeta primers. Only in-frame clones appear in the TCRdb table, and some are missing; sequencing was by immunoSEQ multiplex PCR. Seen here are around 200,000 clones, roughly 77% observed once, and the top ten hold about 4.4%. The receptor comes from a man in his thirties or forties in good health and CMV-seropositive. The sample was PBMCs. The chain has TRBV5-1 and TRBJ2-3; D ambiguous. The CDR3 DNA reads TGCGCCAGCAGCGCCCCCGCCGGGACAGATACGCAGTATTTT. As protein: CASSAPAGTDTQYF.